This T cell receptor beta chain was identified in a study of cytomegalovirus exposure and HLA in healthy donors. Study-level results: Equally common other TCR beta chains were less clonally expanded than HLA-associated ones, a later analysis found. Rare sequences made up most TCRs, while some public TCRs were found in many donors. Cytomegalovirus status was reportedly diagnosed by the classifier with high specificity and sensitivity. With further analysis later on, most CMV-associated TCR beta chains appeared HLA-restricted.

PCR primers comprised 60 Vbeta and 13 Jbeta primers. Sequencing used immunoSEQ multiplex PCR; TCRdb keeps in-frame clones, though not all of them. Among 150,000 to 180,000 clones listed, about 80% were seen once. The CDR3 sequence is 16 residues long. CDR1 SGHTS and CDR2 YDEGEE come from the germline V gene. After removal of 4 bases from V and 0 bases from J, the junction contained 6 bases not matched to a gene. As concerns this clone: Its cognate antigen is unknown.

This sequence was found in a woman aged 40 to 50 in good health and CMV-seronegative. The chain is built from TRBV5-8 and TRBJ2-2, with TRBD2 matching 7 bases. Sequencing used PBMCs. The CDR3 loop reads CASSDGLGTNTGELFF. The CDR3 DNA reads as TGTGCCAGCAGCGACGGACTAGGGACGAACACCGGGGAGCTGTTTTTT.